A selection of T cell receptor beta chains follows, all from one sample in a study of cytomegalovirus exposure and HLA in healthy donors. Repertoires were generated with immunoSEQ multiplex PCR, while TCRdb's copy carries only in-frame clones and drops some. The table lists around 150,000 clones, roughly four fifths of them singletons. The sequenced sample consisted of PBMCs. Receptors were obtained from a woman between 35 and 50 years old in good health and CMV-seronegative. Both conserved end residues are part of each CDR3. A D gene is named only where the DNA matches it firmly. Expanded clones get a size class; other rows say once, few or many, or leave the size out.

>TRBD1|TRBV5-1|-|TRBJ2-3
CASSPGQASTDTQYF
TGCGCCAGCAGCCCTGGACAGGCTAGCACAGATACGCAGTATTTT
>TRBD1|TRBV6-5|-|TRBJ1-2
CASSAPRDRVGYTF
TGTGCCAGCAGCGCTCCTAGGGACAGGGTTGGCTACACCTTC
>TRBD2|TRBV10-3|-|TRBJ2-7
CAISNTRSSGSSYEQYF
TGTGCCATCAGTAACACTAGATCTAGCGGGAGCTCCTACGAGCAGTACTTC
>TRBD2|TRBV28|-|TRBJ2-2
CASRYRLAGHGELFF
TGTGCCAGCAGATACCGACTAGCGGGACACGGGGAGCTGTTTTTT
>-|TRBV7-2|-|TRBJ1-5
CASSLQYNQPQHF
TGTGCCAGCAGCTTGCAGTACAATCAGCCCCAGCATTTT
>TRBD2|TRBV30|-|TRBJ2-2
CAWSVLADTGELFF
TGTGCCTGGAGTGTGCTAGCGGACACCGGGGAGCTGTTTTTT
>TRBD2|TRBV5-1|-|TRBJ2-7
CASSLGFGTSPDMQYF
TGCGCCAGCAGCTTGGGTTTTGGGACTAGCCCAGATATGCAGTACTTC
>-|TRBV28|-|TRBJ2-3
CASSFKGTKGYF
TGTGCCAGCAGTTTTAAAGGGACAAAGGGGTATTTT
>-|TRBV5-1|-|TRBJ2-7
CASSQNSYEQYF
TGCGCCAGCAGCCAAAACTCCTACGAGCAGTACTTC
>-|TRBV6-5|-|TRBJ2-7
CASSYGHRREQYF
TGTGCCAGCAGTTACGGGCATCGGCGCGAGCAGTACTTC
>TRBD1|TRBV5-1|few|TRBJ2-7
CASRTGVLYEQYF
TGCGCCAGCAGGACAGGGGTTCTCTACGAGCAGTACTTC
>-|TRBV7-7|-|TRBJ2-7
CASSLRVGDEQYF
TGTGCTAGCAGCCTAAGGGTAGGGGACGAGCAGTACTTC
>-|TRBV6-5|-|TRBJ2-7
CASSYSISYEQYF
TGTGCCAGCAGTTATTCTATCTCCTACGAGCAGTACTTC
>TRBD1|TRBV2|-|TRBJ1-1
CASRVRGDFEAFF
TGTGCCAGCAGGGTCAGGGGGGATTTTGAAGCTTTCTTT
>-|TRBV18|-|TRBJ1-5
CASSPLGGAGQPQHF
TGTGCCAGCTCACCCCTCGGTGGGGCTGGACAGCCCCAGCATTTT
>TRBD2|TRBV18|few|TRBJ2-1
CASSGLLAGVNNEQFF
TGTGCCAGCTCAGGCCTGCTAGCGGGAGTAAACAATGAGCAGTTCTTC
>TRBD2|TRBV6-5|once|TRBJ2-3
CASSLFGGRATDTQYF
TGTGCCAGCAGTTTATTCGGGGGGAGGGCCACAGATACGCAGTATTTT
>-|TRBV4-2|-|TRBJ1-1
CASSRSAAVNTEAFF
TGTGCCAGCAGCCGCTCCGCTGCAGTGAACACTGAAGCTTTCTTT
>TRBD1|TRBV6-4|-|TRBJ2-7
CARNRGYEQYF
TGTGCCAGGAACAGGGGATACGAGCAGTACTTC
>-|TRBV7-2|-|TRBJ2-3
CASSSLMAPDTQYF
TGTGCCAGCAGCTCCCTCATGGCCCCAGATACGCAGTATTTT
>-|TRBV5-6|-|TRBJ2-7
CASSFPGSEQYF
TGTGCCAGCAGCTTCCCCGGGAGCGAGCAGTACTTC
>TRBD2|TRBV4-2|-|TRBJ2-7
CASSQDLAGAVAEQYF
TGTGCCAGCAGCCAAGATCTGGCGGGAGCAGTTGCCGAGCAGTACTTC
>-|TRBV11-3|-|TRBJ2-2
CASSTTDGTGELFF
TGTGCCAGCAGCACTACTGACGGGACCGGGGAGCTGTTTTTT
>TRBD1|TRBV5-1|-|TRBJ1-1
CASSLTGATEAFF
TGCGCCAGCAGCTTGACAGGGGCAACTGAAGCTTTCTTT
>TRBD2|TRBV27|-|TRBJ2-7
CASSLLAGYYEQYF
TGTGCCAGCAGTTTACTAGCGGGTTATTACGAGCAGTACTTC
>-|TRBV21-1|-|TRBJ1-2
CASSKAAGGKWDGYTF
TGTGCCAGCAGCAAAGCGGCGGGGGGGAAATGGGATGGCTACACCTTC
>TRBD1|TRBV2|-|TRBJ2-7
CASRGDRGEQYF
TGTGCCAGCAGGGGAGACAGGGGCGAGCAGTACTTC
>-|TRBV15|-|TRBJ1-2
CATSAGAAYGYTF
TGTGCCACCAGCGCGGGGGCCGCCTATGGCTACACCTTC
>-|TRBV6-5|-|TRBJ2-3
CASSSADTQYF
TGTGCCAGCAGCTCGGCAGATACGCAGTATTTT
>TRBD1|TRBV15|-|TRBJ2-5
CATSSPGDRAQETQYF
TGTGCCACCAGCAGTCCCGGGGACAGGGCCCAAGAGACCCAGTACTTC
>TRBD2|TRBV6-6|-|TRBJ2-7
CASSGVAGAGEQYF
TGTGCCAGCAGTGGGGTAGCGGGAGCGGGGGAGCAGTACTTC
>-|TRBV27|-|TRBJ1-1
CASSLREGTEAFF
TGTGCCAGCAGTTTGCGGGAAGGCACTGAAGCTTTCTTT
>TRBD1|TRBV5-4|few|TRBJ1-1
CASSSPQGVGTEAFF
TGTGCCAGCAGTTCACCCCAGGGGGTAGGCACTGAAGCTTTCTTT
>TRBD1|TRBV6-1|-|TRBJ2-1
CASSEVRGPYNEQFF
TGTGCCAGCAGTGAGGTCAGGGGGCCTTACAATGAGCAGTTCTTC
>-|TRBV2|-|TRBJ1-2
CASREDGDGYTF
TGTGCCAGCAGGGAGGACGGTGATGGCTACACCTTC
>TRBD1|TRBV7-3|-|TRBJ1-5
CASSLGTAHTGQPQHF
TGTGCCAGCAGCTTAGGGACAGCACACACGGGGCAGCCCCAGCATTTT
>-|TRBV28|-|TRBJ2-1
CASSSFSGTYNEQFF
TGTGCCAGCAGCTCCTTTAGCGGTACTTACAATGAGCAGTTCTTC
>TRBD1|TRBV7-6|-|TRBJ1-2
CASSPGTGGDGYTF
TGTGCCAGCAGCCCCGGGACAGGGGGCGATGGCTACACCTTC
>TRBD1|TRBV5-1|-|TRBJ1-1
CASRTGQGTEAFF
TGCGCCAGCAGGACAGGGCAGGGCACTGAAGCTTTCTTT
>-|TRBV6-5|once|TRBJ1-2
CASSYKLGGYTF
TGTGCCAGCAGTTACAAGCTTGGTGGCTACACCTTC
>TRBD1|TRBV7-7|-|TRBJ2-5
CASSRGAGGNTETQYF
TGTGCTAGCAGCCGAGGGGCAGGGGGCAATACAGAGACCCAGTACTTC
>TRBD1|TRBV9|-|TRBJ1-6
CASSVGDRGMSPLHF
TGTGCCAGCAGCGTAGGAGACAGGGGAATGTCACCCCTCCACTTT
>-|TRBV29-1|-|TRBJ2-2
CSVRISGLNTGELFF
TGCAGCGTTCGAATATCAGGGCTGAACACCGGGGAGCTGTTTTTT
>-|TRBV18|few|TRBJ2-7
CASSEGGVGIYEQYF
TGTGCCAGCTCAGAGGGCGGGGTAGGAATCTACGAGCAGTACTTC
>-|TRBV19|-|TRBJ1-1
CASSIGRGGLNTEAFF
TGTGCCAGTAGTATAGGGAGGGGAGGGCTGAACACTGAAGCTTTCTTT
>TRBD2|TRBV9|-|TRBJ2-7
CASSQTSGYEQYF
TGTGCCAGCAGCCAGACTAGCGGTTACGAGCAGTACTTC